Only one count was recorded for the clone carrying this TCR beta chain. What it binds is not known. The donors were members of the validation cohort, which comprised around 110 subjects and was separate from the first cohort of 600 to 850 subjects. The entry originates in a study of cytomegalovirus exposure and HLA in healthy donors. Study results and limitations: Subsequent analysis showed first-cohort TCR clusters tending to co-occur in 120 validation repertoires.

From germline, CDR1 is SEHNR and CDR2 FQNEAQ (reference sequence). V lost 2 bases and J lost 2, with 7 bases in between. The CDR3 is made up of 13 amino acids. Sequencing was performed with immunoSEQ multiplex PCR; in TCRdb, only in-frame clones are kept and a portion is missing. The sample carries about 63,000 clones, more than 80% recorded once. This receptor was taken from a woman aged 18-29 years in good health and CMV-seronegative. This chain uses TRBV7-9 with TRBJ2-7; unclear D gene. Sample: PBMCs. The CDR3 coding sequence is TGTGCCAGCAGCTTAAACAGCCCCTACGAGCAGTACTTC. This gives the protein CASSLNSPYEQYF.